Following are 4 T cell receptor beta chains from one sample sequenced in a study of cytomegalovirus exposure and HLA in healthy donors. Primers included in the PCR were 60 Vbeta and 13 Jbeta primers. Produced via immunoSEQ multiplex PCR; TCRdb's table is partial and in-frame only. Found here are under 250,000 clones, 75% to 90% of them singletons; the top ten hold roughly 0.7%. Specimen: PBMCs. Every receptor here comes from a boy younger than 10 in good health and CMV-seronegative.

This clone was observed a single time. V is TRBV2 and J is TRBJ1-1, with 9 nucleotides matching TRBD1. Germline CDR1 reads SNHLY; CDR2 reads FYNNEI. Trimming removed 6 bases from V and 1 base from J; junction bases left unmatched: 9. CDR3 length: 16 residues. CDR3 coding DNA: TGTGCCAGCAGGGTCAGGACAGGGGCAAAGAACACTGAAGCTTTCTTT. This encodes CASRVRTGAKNTEAFF.

V and J are TRBV5-1 and TRBJ2-6; possibly TRBD1 for D (5 bases). V lost 0 bases and J lost 0, with 10 bases in between. CDR3 length: 17 amino acids. Germline V lookup: CDR1 SGHRS, CDR2 YFSETQ. DNA of the CDR3: TGCGCCAGCAGCTTGGACACAGGTTACTCTGGGGCCAACGTCCTGACTTTC. Protein product: CASSLDTGYSGANVLTF.

The J gene is TRBJ1-1, the V gene TRBV14; 7 bases agree with TRBD1. Trimming took 4 bases from V and 0 from J; bases not matched to a gene: 17. The CDR3 extends over 19 amino acids. Germline CDR1 SGHDN, CDR2 FVKESK. The CDR3 nucleotides are TGTGCCAGCAGCCGACGCGGGACAGCCACAATAGGGATGAACACTGAAGCTTTCTTT. Translation: CASSRRGTATIGMNTEAFF.

The chain joins TRBV6-1 to TRBJ2-5, with a weak D call TRBD2 (6 bases). Germline CDR1 reads MNHNS; CDR2 reads SASEGT. Deletions cut 4 bases from V and 2 bases from J, with 14 bases between. The CDR3 has 15 amino acids. In DNA form, the CDR3 reads TGTGCCAGCAGTGGGGTTAGCGGAGCGCAAGAGACCCAGTACTTC. This encodes CASSGVSGAQETQYF.